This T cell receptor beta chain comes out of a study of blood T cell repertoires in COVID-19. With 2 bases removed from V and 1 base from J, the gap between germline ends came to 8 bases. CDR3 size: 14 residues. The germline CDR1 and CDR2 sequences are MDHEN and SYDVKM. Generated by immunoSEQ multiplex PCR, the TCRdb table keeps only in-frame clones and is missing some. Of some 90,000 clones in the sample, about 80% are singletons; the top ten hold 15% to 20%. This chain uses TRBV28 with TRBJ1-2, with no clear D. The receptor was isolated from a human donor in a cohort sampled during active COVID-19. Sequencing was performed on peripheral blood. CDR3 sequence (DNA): TGTGCCAGCAGTTTACTGGTCGGTAACTATGGCTACACCTTC. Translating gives CASSLLVGNYGYTF.